This TCR beta chain derives from a study of blood T cell repertoires in COVID-19. Whole-study context: COVID-19 samples from acute and convalescent phases originated in the United States, Italy and Spain. PBMCs, B-cell-depleted T cells, or T cells were the source of the cDNA or gDNA that made up the material.

The repertoire was sequenced with immunoSEQ multiplex PCR; TCRdb's copy has only in-frame clones and lacks some. The sample has some 140,000 clones; around 84% are singletons. The CDR3 covers 13 residues. V was pared by 4 bases and J by 3 bases, with 7 bases between. The V gene's germline CDR1 is SNHLY and CDR2 FYNNEI. The chain couples TRBV2 to TRBJ2-1; D remains ambiguous. Sequencing was done on a sample of peripheral blood. The source of this sequence is a man older than 75 with acute or convalescent COVID-19. The DNA for the CDR3 is TGTGCCAGCAGTGTTGACAACTACAATGAGCAGTTCTTC. It is translated as CASSVDNYNEQFF. Variable domain in full (rest from reference TRBV2 and TRBJ2-1): EPEVTQTPSHQVTQMGQEVILRCVPISNHLYFYWYRQILGQKVEFLVSFYNNEISEKSEIFDDQFSVERPDGSNFTLKIRSTKLEDSAMYFCASSVDNYNEQFFGPGTRLTVL.